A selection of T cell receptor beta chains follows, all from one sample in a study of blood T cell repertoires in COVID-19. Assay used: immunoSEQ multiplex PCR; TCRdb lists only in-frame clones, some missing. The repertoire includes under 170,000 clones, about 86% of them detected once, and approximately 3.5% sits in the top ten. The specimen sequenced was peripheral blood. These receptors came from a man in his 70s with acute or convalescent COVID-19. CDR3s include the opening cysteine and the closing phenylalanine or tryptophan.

CASSMLADHTYEQYF | TRBJ2-7 | TRBV19
CASSPGLAGALAKNIQYF | TRBJ2-4 | TRBV7-2
CASSIPSGASYNEQFF | TRBJ2-1 | TRBV19
CASSLSGQQSQPQHF | TRBJ1-5 | TRBV6-6
CASRESNQPQHF | TRBJ1-5 | TRBV28
CASSSPGGGAGQPQHF | TRBJ1-5 | TRBV7-2
CASSSTLWGYTF | TRBJ1-2 | TRBV19
CASSYMGQGLNTEAFF | TRBJ1-1 | TRBV6-5
CASSPSRDRGLETQYF | TRBJ2-5 | TRBV19
CASSSGQTYGYTF | TRBJ1-2 | TRBV18
CASSAGVDEQFF | TRBJ2-1 | TRBV5-1
CASSLAPGGTNEKLFF | TRBJ1-4 | TRBV5-5
CASSQLAGIWVRETQYF | TRBJ2-5 | TRBV23-1
CASSQGGGNYGYTF | TRBJ1-2 | TRBV3-1/TRBV3-2
CASNQGDQPQHF | TRBJ1-5 | TRBV19
CASSRDRANGELFF | TRBJ2-2 | TRBV19
CASNIGQGGYGYTF | TRBJ1-2 | TRBV3-1/TRBV3-2
CASTPPRQGIPYEQYF | TRBJ2-7 | TRBV28
CASSPWTGSYEQYF | TRBJ2-7 | TRBV6-5
CASSFLGTTGNTEAFF | TRBJ1-1 | TRBV7-2
CASSLVAGYEQYF | TRBJ2-7 | TRBV5-4
CASSSRQGFNEKLFF | TRBJ1-4 | TRBV13
CASSENTVAKNIQYF | TRBJ2-4 | TRBV10-1
CASSQEGRLAGVHDEQYF | TRBJ2-7 | TRBV3-1/TRBV3-2
CASSSLPGQGREQYF | TRBJ2-7 | TRBV28
CASSPRTVTYEQYF | TRBJ2-7 | TRBV28
CASLDRLAGGIGSYEQYF | TRBJ2-7 | TRBV28
CASSEGHATDTQYF | TRBJ2-3 | TRBV6-1
CASSVTSGSSTGELFF | TRBJ2-2 | TRBV19
CASMPISGSYLLVQPQHF | TRBJ1-5 | TRBV21-1
CASSTRLAGRTETQYF | TRBJ2-5 | TRBV6-2/TRBV6-3
CASKILSSYNEQFF | TRBJ2-1 | TRBV27
CASSLTRQQFF | TRBJ2-1 | TRBV12-3/TRBV12-4
CASNPSGQETQYF | TRBJ2-5 | TRBV11-2
CATERGADSPLHF | TRBJ1-6 | TRBV6-6
CASSWTSGRPHTGELFF | TRBJ2-2 | TRBV28
CASSIWTSGSYEQYF | TRBJ2-7 | TRBV28
CASSWQGALAGYNEQFF | TRBJ2-1 | TRBV19
CAWGQDYGYTF | TRBJ1-2 | TRBV30
CASSPGTGGEKLFF | TRBJ1-4 | TRBV7-8
CASSVEGTRGYEQYF | TRBJ2-7 | TRBV9
CASSPRGPGDSGANVLTF | TRBJ2-6 | TRBV18
CASRNLAGQYNEQFF | TRBJ2-1 | TRBV27
CASTIKGLAGQETQYF | TRBJ2-5 | TRBV3-1/TRBV3-2
CASSSDRGAYNEQFF | TRBJ2-1 | TRBV7-7
CASSPWPGQQETQYF | TRBJ2-5 | TRBV28
CASSPLGGKYEQYF | TRBJ2-7 | TRBV14
CASSSLRRDYGYTF | TRBJ1-2 | TRBV28
CASSQGRIYNEQFF | TRBJ2-1 | TRBV14
CASSPPIGVPGYGYTF | TRBJ1-2 | TRBV5-4